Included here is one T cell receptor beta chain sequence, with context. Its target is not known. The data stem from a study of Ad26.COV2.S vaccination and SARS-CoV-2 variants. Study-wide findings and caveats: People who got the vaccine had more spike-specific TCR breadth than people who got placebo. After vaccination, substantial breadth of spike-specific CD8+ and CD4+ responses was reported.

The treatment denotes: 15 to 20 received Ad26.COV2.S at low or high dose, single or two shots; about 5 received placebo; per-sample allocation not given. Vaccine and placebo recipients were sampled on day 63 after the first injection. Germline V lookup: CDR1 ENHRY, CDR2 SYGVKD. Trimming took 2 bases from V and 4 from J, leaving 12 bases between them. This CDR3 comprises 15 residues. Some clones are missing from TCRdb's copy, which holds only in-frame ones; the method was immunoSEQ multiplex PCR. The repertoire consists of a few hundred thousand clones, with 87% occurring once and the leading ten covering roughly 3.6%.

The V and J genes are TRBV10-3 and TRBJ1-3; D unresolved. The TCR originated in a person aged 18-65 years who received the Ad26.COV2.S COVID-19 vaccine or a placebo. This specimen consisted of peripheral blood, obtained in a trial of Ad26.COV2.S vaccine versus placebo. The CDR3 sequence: CAISEHLGEGNTIYF. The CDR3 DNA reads TGTGCCATCAGTGAGCATTTGGGAGAAGGAAACACCATATATTTT.